What follows are 9 T cell receptor beta chains derived from one specimen sequenced in a study of cytomegalovirus exposure and HLA in healthy donors. PCR primers comprised 60 Vbeta and 13 Jbeta primers. This table comes from immunoSEQ multiplex PCR, and its TCRdb copy is limited to in-frame clones, with some not included. The sample contains approximately 82,000 clones, 60% to 85% of which appear only once. The sample was PBMCs. The receptors shown here come from a man aged 35 to 55 in good health and CMV-seronegative.

This rearrangement joins TRBV19 to TRBJ2-1, with D possibly being TRBD1 (5 bases). V gave up 6 bases and J gave up 6 bases, with 9 bases separating them. CDR1 LNHDA and CDR2 SQIVND come from the germline V gene (reference sequence). The CDR3 covers 12 residues. The DNA of the CDR3 is TGTGCCAGTAGCCGACAGTCCAATGAGCAGTTCTTC. Encoded protein: CASSRQSNEQFF.

The chain uses TRBV28 and TRBJ2-1; tentative D call: TRBD2 (5 bases). CDR3 length equals 15 residues. V lost 5 bases to trimming and J lost 0 bases, with 11 bases between them. Germline V gene sequence: CDR1 MDHEN, CDR2 SYDVKM. CDR3 coding DNA: TGTGCCAGCAGTATTAGCGTTAACTCCTACAATGAGCAGTTCTTC. It codes for CASSISVNSYNEQFF.

This chain connects TRBV5-4 to TRBJ2-6, with D perhaps matching TRBD2 (5 bases). The V end lost 4 bases, the J end lost 1 base, and 6 bases lay between the germline ends. This CDR3 has 14 amino acids. Germline V gene data show CDR1 as SGHNT and CDR2 as YYREEE (reference sequence). The DNA of the CDR3 is TGTGCCAGCAGCGAGGGATCTGGGGCCAACGTCCTGACTTTC. This gives the protein CASSEGSGANVLTF.

The CDR3 bases are TGCGCCAGCAGCCCCTCCGGCGGTGGTGCTAAGACCAATGAGCAGTTCTTC. Its protein product is CASSPSGGGAKTNEQFF. The chain couples TRBV5-1 to TRBJ2-7; no reliable D call. Matching the DNA end better, TRBJ2-1 makes the J call doubtful. The germline V gene has CDR1 SGHRS and CDR2 YFSETQ. The CDR3 has 17 amino acids.

V and J are TRBV11-2 and TRBJ2-7; weak D call: TRBD2 (6 bases). The CDR3 totals 14 residues. The germline V gene encodes CDR1 SGHAT and CDR2 FQNNGV. V was cut by 1 base and J by 7 bases, with 14 bases left in between. The CDR3 DNA reads TGTGCCAGCAGCTTAGTCACGGGAGTAGGTGAGCAGTACTTC. Translation gives CASSLVTGVGEQYF.

The CDR3 loop reads CASRAQGAAYEQYF. The CDR3 nucleotides are TGTGCCAGCAGGGCACAGGGGGCCGCCTACGAGCAGTACTTC. The rearrangement uses TRBV6-1 and TRBJ2-7, with 9 positions matching TRBD1. The V segment lost 6 bases and the J segment 2 bases; nucleotides outside the gene matches: 5. Germline assignment: CDR1 MNHNS and CDR2 SASEGT. The CDR3 has 14 amino acids.

The chain couples TRBV18 to TRBJ1-2, with D possibly matching TRBD1 (6 bases). Per the germline V gene, CDR1 is KGHSH and CDR2 is LQKENI. The length of the CDR3 is 13 residues. V was pared by 5 bases and J by 6 bases, with 13 bases between. This CDR3 is CASSVQGTDGYTF. The CDR3 DNA reads TGTGCCAGCTCAGTACAGGGAACTGATGGCTACACCTTC.

The chain is built from TRBV30 and TRBJ1-4, with a possible D match to TRBD1 (6 bases). There are 13 residues in the CDR3. Germline V gene sequence: CDR1 GTSNPN, CDR2 SVGIG (reference sequence). Between the trimmed V and J ends, which lost 0 bases and 9 bases, there was a span of 11 bases. The CDR3, as DNA: TGTGCCTGGAGTGTCCAGGGGAATAAAAAACTGTTTTTT. Protein product: CAWSVQGNKKLFF.

The V and J genes are TRBV21-1 and TRBJ1-1; the table's D call of TRBD1 was not tested on the DNA. TRBV21-1 is listed as a pseudogene. The CDR3 extends over 19 amino acids. The CDR3 sequence is CASGRGMRKDPSPPTEAFF. The CDR3 region has the DNA TGTGCCAGCGGAAGGGGAATGCGAAAGGACCCATCCCCTCCTACTGAAGCTTTCTTT.